This T cell receptor beta chain was sequenced in a study of blood T cell repertoires in COVID-19. About the research overall: Researchers got acute and convalescent COVID-19 samples from the United States, Italy and Spain. PBMCs, B-cell-depleted T cells, or T cells were the source of the cDNA or gDNA that made up the material.

Authors' analysis steps: Estimation of nucleated cell counts relied on the amplification of reference gene primers. Profiled with immunoSEQ multiplex PCR; TCRdb holds only in-frame clones, not every one. V, J and clone size are taken as reported in that table, and D and trimming were inferred from the DNA itself. The sample lists approximately 160,000 clones; roughly four fifths were seen once. Trimming cost V 5 bases and J 2 bases, with 15 bases left between them. This CDR3 comprises 15 residues. The V gene's germline CDR1 is KGHSH and CDR2 LQKENI. The sequence came from a woman of 80 years or more with acute or convalescent COVID-19. Input material: peripheral blood. The J gene is TRBJ1-2, the V gene TRBV18; D perhaps matches TRBD1 (6 bases). This CDR3 reads CASSSGTNLNYGYTF. In DNA, the CDR3 is TGTGCCAGCTCATCCGGGACAAACCTCAACTATGGCTACACCTTC.